This T cell receptor (beta chain) was recorded in a study of Ad26.COV2.S vaccination and SARS-CoV-2 variants. On the study more broadly: Each vaccinee took Ad26.COV2.S intramuscularly, once or twice 56 days apart.

Profiled with immunoSEQ multiplex PCR; TCRdb holds only in-frame clones, not every one. The sample holds around 400,000 clones, about four fifths seen once. Treatment defined: 15 to 20 received Ad26.COV2.S at low or high dose, single or two shots; several received placebo; per-sample allocation not given. Material that was analyzed had been drawn on day 63 after the first vaccine or placebo injection. A word on this clone: Its antigen is undetermined.

Notes on the study in general: Overall T cell responses may have been underestimated by the analyses of TCR breadth and depth. Vaccinees and placebo recipients showed similar non-spike TCR breadth. While placebo recipients had lower spike-specific TCR breadth, vaccine recipients had more.

CDR3 size: 16 residues. V was cut by 5 bases and J by 0 bases, with 15 bases left in between. CDR1 is LNHDA and CDR2 is SQIVND in the germline V gene (reference sequence). Sample: peripheral blood, taken in a trial of Ad26.COV2.S vaccine versus placebo. The receptor's source is a person between 18 and 65 years old who received the Ad26.COV2.S COVID-19 vaccine or a placebo. The chain employs TRBV19 and TRBJ2-3; TRBD2 is a possible D gene (6 bases). Written as DNA, the CDR3 is TGTGCCAGTAGTGACACTCCCGGGACTAGCACAGATACGCAGTATTTT. This encodes CASSDTPGTSTDTQYF.